This T cell receptor beta chain stems from a study of beta chain features in type 1 diabetes. Whole-study results and caveats: Patients' naive, central memory and regulatory TCRB repertoires appeared more alike than those of healthy donors. People with Type 1 diabetes carried modestly yet significantly shorter TCRB CDR3s in all four CD4+ subsets.

This clone was detected ten times or more. Antigen: not known. The germline V gene encodes CDR1 SGHTA and CDR2 FQGNSA. Trimming removed 5 bases from V and 4 bases from J; junction bases left unmatched: 10. CDR3 length: 15 amino acids. As every portion of the isolated RNA was reverse transcribed, the sequencing read expressed TCRB transcripts. The protocol was immunoSEQ multiplex PCR, while the TCRdb copy is restricted to in-frame clones and leaves out a portion. Here the sample spans 120,000 to 150,000 clones, about 7.1% being singletons. Via the markers CD45RO/CCR7/CD25/CD127/CD95/CD27, stem cell-like memory, regulatory, central memory and naive CD4+ cells were sorted.

Sequenced material: central memory CD4+ T cells from blood. The TCR comes from a woman aged 30 to 39 in good health. This rearrangement joins TRBV7-2 to TRBJ1-2; TRBD1 matches at 7 bases. In DNA, the CDR3 is TGTGCCAGCAGCGCTGGTACAGGGGTTGGCTATGGCTACACCTTC. Encoded protein: CASSAGTGVGYGYTF.